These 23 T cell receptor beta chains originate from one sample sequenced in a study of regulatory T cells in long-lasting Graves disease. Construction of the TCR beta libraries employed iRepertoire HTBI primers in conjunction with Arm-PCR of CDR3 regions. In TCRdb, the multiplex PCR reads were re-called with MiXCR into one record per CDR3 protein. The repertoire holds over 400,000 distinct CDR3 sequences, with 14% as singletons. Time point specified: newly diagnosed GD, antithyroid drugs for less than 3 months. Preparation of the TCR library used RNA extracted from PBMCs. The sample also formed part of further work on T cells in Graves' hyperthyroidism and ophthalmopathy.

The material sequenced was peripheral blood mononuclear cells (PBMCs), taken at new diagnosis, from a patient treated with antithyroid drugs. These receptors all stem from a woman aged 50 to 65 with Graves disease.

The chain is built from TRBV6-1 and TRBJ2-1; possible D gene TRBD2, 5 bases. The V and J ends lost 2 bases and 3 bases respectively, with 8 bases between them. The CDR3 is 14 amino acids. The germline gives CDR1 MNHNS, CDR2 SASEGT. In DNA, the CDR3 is TGTGCCAGCAGTGAAACCGGGAACTACAATGAGCAGTTCTTC. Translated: CASSETGNYNEQFF.

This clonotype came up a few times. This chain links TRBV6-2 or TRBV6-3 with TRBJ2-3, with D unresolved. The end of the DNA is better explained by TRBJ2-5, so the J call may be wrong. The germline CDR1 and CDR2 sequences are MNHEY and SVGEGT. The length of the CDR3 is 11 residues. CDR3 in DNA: TGTGCCACTACAGATGCGGAGACCCAGTACTTC. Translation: CATTDAETQYF.

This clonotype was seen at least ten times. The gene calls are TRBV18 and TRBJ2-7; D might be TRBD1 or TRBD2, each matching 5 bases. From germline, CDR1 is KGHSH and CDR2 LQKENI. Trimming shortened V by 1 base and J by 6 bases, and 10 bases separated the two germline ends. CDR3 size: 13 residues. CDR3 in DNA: TGTGCCAGCTCACCACTACGGGACGGCGAGCAGTACTTC. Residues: CASSPLRDGEQYF.

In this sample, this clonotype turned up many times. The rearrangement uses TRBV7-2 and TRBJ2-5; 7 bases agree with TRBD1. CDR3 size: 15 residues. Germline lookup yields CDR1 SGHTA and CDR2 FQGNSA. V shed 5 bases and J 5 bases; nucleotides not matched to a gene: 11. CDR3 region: CASSPTLTGKETQYF. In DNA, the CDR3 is TGTGCCAGCAGCCCCACATTGACAGGGAAGGAGACCCAGTACTTC.

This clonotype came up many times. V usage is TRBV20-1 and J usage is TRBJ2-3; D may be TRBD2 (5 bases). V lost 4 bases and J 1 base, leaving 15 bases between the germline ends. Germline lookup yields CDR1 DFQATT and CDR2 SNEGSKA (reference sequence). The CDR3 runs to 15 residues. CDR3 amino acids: CSAKTNWGGTDTQYF. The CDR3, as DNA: TGCAGTGCTAAGACCAACTGGGGAGGCACAGATACGCAGTATTTT.

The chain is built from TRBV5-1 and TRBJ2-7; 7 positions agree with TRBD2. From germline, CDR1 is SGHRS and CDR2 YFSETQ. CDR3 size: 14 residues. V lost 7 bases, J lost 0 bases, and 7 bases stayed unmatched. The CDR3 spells CASGWGGDSYEQYF. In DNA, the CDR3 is TGCGCCAGCGGTTGGGGAGGGGACTCCTACGAGCAGTACTTC.

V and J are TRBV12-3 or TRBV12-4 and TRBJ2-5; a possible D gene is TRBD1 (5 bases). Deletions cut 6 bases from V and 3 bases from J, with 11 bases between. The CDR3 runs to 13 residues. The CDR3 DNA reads TGTGCCAGCAGCCCCCAAGGGGAAGAGACCCAGTACTTC. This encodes CASSPQGEETQYF.

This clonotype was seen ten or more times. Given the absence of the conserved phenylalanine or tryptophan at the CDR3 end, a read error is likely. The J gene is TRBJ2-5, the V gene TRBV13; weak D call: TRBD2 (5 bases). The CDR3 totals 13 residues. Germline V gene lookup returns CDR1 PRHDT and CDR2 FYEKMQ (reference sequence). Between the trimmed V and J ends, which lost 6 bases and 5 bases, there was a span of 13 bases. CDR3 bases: TGTGCCAGCAGTTTAACTAGTGCGGAGACCCAGTACCTC. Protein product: CASSLTSAETQYL.

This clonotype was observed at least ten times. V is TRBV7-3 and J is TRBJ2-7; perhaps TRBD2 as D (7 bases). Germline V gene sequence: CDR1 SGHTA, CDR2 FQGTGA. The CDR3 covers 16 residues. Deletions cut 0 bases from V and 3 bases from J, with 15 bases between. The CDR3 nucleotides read TGTGCCAGCAGCTTAACGGCGGGGGCGGGAATCTACGAGCAGTACTTC. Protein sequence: CASSLTAGAGIYEQYF.

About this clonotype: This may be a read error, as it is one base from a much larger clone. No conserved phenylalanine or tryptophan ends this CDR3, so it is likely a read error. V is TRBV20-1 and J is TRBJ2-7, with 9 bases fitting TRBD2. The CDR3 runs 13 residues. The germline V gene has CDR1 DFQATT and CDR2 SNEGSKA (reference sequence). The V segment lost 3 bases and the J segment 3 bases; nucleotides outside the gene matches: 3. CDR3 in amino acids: CSASGTSLYEQYL. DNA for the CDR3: TGCAGTGCTAGCGGGACTAGCCTCTACGAGCAGTACTTA.

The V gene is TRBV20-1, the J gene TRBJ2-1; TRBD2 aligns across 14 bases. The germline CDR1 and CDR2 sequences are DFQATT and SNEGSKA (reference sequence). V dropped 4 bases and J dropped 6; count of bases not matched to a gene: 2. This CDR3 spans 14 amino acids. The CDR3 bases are TGCAGTGCTAAGACTAGCGGGAGGGCCAATGAGCAGTTCTTC. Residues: CSAKTSGRANEQFF.

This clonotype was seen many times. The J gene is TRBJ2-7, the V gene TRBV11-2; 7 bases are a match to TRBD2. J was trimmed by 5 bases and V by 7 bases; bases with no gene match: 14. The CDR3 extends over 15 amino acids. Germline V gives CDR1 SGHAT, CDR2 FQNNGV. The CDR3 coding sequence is TGTGCCAGCACGAAAACTCCGGGACTAAGCGACGAGCAGTACTTC. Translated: CASTKTPGLSDEQYF.

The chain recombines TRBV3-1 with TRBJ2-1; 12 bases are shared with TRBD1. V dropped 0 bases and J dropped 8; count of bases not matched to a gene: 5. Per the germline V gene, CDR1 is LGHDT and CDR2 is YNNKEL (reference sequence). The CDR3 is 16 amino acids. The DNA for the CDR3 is TGTGCCAGCAGCCAAGACCGGGGACAGGGGGCCGATGAGCAGTTCTTC. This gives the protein CASSQDRGQGADEQFF.

The CDR3 sequence is CASSSGQIGLSEQFF. DNA for the CDR3: TGTGCCAGCAGCTCGGGACAGATCGGGCTAAGTGAGCAGTTCTTC. V usage is TRBV7-3 and J usage is TRBJ2-1; 7 bases are shared with TRBD1. Trimming removed 4 bases from V and 9 bases from J; junction bases left unmatched: 12. The CDR3 contains 15 residues. Per germline, CDR1 SGHTA and CDR2 FQGTGA.

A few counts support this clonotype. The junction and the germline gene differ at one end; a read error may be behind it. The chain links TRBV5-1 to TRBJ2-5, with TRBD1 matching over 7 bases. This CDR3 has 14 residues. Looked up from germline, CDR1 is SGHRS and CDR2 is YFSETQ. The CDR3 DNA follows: TGCGCCAGCAGCTTGGTGGGACAGCAAGAGGCCCAGTACTTC. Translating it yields CASSLVGQQEAQYF.

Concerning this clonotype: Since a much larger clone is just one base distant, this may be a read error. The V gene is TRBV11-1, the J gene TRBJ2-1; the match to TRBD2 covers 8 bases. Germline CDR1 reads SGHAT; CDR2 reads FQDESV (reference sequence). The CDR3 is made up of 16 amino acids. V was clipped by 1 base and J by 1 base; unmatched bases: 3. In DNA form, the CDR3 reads TGTGCCAGCAGCTTAGGGGGCGGGAGGTCCTACAATGAGCAGTTCTTC. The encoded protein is CASSLGGGRSYNEQFF.

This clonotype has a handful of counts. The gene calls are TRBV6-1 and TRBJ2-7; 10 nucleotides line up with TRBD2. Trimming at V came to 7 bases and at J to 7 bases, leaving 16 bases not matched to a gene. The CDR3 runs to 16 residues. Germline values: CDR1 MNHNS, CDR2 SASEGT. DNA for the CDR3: TGTGCCAGCACTACACTGCGCCTAGCGGGAGTTGTAGAGCAGTACTTC. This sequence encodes CASTTLRLAGVVEQYF.

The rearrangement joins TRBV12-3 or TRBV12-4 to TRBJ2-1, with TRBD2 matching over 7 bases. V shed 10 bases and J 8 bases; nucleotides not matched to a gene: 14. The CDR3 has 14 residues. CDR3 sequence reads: CANGWGGLPDEQFF. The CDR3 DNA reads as TGTGCCAACGGGTGGGGGGGGTTGCCAGATGAGCAGTTCTTC.

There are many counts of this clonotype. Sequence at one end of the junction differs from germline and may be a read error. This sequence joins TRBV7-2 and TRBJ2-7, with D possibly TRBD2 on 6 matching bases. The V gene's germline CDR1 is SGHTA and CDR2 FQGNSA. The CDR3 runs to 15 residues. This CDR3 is CAGSLARGLAYEQYF. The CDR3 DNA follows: TGTGCCGGCAGCTTAGCGCGGGGCCTTGCCTACGAGCAGTACTTC. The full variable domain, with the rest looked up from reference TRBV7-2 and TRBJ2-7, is GAGVSQSPSNKVTEKGKDVELRCDPISGHTALYWYRQSLGQGLEFLIYFQGNSAPDKSGLPSDRFSAERTGGSVSTLTIQRTQQEDSAVYLCAGSLARGLAYEQYFGPGTRLTVT.

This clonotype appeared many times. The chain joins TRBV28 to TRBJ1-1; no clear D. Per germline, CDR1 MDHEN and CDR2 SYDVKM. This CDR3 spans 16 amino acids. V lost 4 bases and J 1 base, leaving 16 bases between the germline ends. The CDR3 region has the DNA TGTGCCAGCAGTTCCCGAAAGAGCGCAAAGAACACTGAAGCTTTCTTT. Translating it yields CASSSRKSAKNTEAFF.

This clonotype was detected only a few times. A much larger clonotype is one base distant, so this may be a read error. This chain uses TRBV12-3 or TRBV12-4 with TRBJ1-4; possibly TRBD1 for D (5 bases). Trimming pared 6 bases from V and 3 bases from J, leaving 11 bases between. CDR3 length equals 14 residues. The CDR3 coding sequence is TGTGCCAGCAGGCGCGGGGCTTCTAATGAAAAACTGTTTTTT. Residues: CASRRGASNEKLFF.

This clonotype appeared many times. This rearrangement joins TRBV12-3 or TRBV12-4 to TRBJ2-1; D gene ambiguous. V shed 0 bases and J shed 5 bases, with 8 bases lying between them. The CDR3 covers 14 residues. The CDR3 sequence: CASSLAPIHNEQFF. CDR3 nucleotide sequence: TGTGCCAGCAGTTTAGCCCCTATACACAATGAGCAGTTCTTC.

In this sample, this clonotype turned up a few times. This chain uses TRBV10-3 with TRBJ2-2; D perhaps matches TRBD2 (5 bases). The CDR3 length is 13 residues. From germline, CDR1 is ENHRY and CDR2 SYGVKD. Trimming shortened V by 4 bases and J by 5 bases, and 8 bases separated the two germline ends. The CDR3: CAISALGTGELFF. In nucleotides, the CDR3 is TGTGCCATCAGTGCACTAGGTACCGGGGAGCTGTTTTTT.